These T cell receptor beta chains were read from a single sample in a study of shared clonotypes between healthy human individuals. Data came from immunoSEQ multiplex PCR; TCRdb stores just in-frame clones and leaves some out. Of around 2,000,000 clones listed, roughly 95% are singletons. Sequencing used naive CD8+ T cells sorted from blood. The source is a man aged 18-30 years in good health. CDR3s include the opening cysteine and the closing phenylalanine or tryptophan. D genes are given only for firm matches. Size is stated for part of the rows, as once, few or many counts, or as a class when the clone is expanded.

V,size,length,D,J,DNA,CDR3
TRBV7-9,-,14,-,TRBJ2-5,TGTGCCAGCAGCCCCTGGGACGTCCAAGAGACCCAGTACTTC,CASSPWDVQETQYF
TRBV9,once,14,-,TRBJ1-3,TGTGCCAGCAGCGGCGGGTCTACTGGAAACACCATATATTTT,CASSGGSTGNTIYF
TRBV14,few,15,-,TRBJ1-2,TGTGCCAGCAGCCAAGATCAAGGGCTGCTGTATGGCTACACCTTC,CASSQDQGLLYGYTF
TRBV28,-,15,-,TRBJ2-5,TGTGCCAGCAGTTTTGGGGAATTCACGTGGGAGACCCAGTACTTC,CASSFGEFTWETQYF
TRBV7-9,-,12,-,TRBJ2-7,TGTGCCAGCAGCCCCCCCGGGAACGAGCAGTACTTC,CASSPPGNEQYF
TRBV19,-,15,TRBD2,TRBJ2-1,TGTGCCAGTAGCCTTACTAGCGGGGGTTACAATGAGCAGTTCTTC,CASSLTSGGYNEQFF
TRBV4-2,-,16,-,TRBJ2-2,TGTGCCAGCAGCCCCCCGACCGGGTCGAACACCGGGGAGCTGTTTTTT,CASSPPTGSNTGELFF
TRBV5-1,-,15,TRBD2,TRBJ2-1,TGCGCCAGCAGCTTGGGACTAGCGAGAACTTATGAGCAGTTCTTC,CASSLGLARTYEQFF
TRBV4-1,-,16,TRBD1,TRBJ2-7,TGCGCCAGCAGCCAAGTCGGGGGACAGGGGTGGTACGAGCAGTACTTC,CASSQVGGQGWYEQYF
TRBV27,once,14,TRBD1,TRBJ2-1,TGTGCCAGCAGTAGGACAGGGATCTACAATGAGCAGTTCTTC,CASSRTGIYNEQFF
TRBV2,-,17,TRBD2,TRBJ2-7,TGTGCCAGCAGTGAAACTAGCGGGAGGGCCGAGTTCCACGAGCAGTACTTC,CASSETSGRAEFHEQYF
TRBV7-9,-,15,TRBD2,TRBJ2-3,TGTGCCAGCAGCCAAGGACTAGCGGGGACAGATACGCAGTATTTT,CASSQGLAGTDTQYF
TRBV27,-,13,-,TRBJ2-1,TGTGCCAGCAGTTTGGGGTTATACAATGAGCAGTTCTTC,CASSLGLYNEQFF
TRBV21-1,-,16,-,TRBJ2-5,TGTGCCAGCAGCAAAGCTTCCGGGACTAGCGGGGAGACCCAGTACTTC,CASSKASGTSGETQYF
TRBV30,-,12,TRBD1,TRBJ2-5,TGTGCCTGGGACAGGGGAGAAGAGACCCAGTACTTC,CAWDRGEETQYF
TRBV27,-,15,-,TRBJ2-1,TGTGCCAGCAGTTTCCTCGGGGCTCAGAACAATGAGCAGTTCTTC,CASSFLGAQNNEQFF
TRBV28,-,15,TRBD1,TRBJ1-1,TGTGCCAGCAGGCGACCAGGGGGCTTGAACACTGAAGCTTTCTTT,CASRRPGGLNTEAFF
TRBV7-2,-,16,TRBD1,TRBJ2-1,TGTGCCAGCAGCTTAGCATGGGACAGGGACTACAATGAGCAGTTCTTC,CASSLAWDRDYNEQFF
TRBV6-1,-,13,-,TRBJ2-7,TGTGCCAGCAGTCCCCGCCCTACCTACGAGCAGTACTTC,CASSPRPTYEQYF
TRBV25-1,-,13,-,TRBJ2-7,TGTGCCAGCTCAAAAGGGGTCTTAGACGAGCAGTACTTC,CASSKGVLDEQYF
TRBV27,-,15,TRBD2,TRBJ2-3,TGTGCCAGCAGTGCACGGACTAGCATTGCAGATACGCAGTATTTT,CASSARTSIADTQYF
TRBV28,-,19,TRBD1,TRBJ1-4,TGTGCCAGCAGTCCGCAGGGACAGGGTTATTCAGAAGTATGGGAAAAACTGTTTTTT,CASSPQGQGYSEVWEKLFF
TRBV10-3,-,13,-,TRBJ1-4,TGTGCCATCAGTGAGCCGCAGGGACCTAAACTGTTTTTT,CAISEPQGPKLFF
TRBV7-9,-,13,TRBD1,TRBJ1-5,TGTGCCAGCAGCGCTACGACAGGGGATGCCCAGCATTTT,CASSATTGDAQHF
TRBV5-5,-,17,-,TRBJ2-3,TGTGCCAGCAGCGGAGGTCCGCCGGGGACCTTCACAGATACGCAGTATTTT,CASSGGPPGTFTDTQYF
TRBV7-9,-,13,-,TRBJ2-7,TGTGCCAGCAGCGATACAGCCTCCTACGAGCAGTACTTC,CASSDTASYEQYF
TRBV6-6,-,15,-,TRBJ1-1,TGTGCCAGCAGTTACTCGACGACAGAAAACACTGAAGCTTTCTTT,CASSYSTTENTEAFF
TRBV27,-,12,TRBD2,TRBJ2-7,TGTGCCAGCAATCCGGGGAGGGGCGAGCAGTACTTC,CASNPGRGEQYF
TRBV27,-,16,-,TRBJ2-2,TGTGCCAGCAGTCCGTCCCTCGGGGAGAAGGCCGGGGAGCTGTTTTTT,CASSPSLGEKAGELFF
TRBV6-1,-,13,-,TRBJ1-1,TGTGCCTGTATGGGGGGGATGAACACTGAAGCTTTCTTT,CACMGGMNTEAFF
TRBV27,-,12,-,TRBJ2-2,TGTGCCACCGCGGGGCATACCGGGGAGCTGTTTTTT,CATAGHTGELFF
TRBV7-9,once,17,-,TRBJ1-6,TGTGCCAGCAGCTCCGGCGGCTGGAGCTCCTATAATTCACCCCTCCACTTT,CASSSGGWSSYNSPLHF
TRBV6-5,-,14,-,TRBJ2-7,TGTGCCAGCAGCCCCGAGAGGGTCTCCTACGAGCAGTACTTC,CASSPERVSYEQYF
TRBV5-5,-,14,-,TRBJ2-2,TGTGCCAGCAGCATCTCACGATCCACCGGGGAGCTGTTTTTT,CASSISRSTGELFF
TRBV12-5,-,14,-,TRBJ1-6,TGTGCTAGTGGTTGGGGGCTGGAGGATTCACCCCTCCACTTT,CASGWGLEDSPLHF
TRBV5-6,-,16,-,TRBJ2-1,TGTGCCAGCAACTTGGATGGGGGCGACTTCTACAATGAGCAGTTCTTC,CASNLDGGDFYNEQFF
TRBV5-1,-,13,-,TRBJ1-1,TGCGCCAGCAGCCCATTCACCTCGGGTGAAGCTTTCTTT,CASSPFTSGEAFF
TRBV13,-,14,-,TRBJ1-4,TGTGCCAGCAGAATCCGGAGATCAGGAGAAAAACTGTTTTTT,CASRIRRSGEKLFF
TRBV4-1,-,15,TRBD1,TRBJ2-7,TGCGCCAGCAGCCAGGCCGGGACAGGGGGCTACGAGCAGTACTTC,CASSQAGTGGYEQYF
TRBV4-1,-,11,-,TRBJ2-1,TGCGCCAGCAGCCAAGTCGATGAGCAGTTCTTC,CASSQVDEQFF
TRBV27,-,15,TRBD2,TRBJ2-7,TGTGCCAGCAGTTTAGGGGTAGCGGGACTCAGGGAGCAGTACTTC,CASSLGVAGLREQYF